This section outlines one TCR beta chain sequence together with its context. This entry is derived from a study of CD8 T cells in Susac syndrome. Random-hexamer reverse transcription was applied to roughly 0.5 to 1 ug RNA. MiXCR, applied by TCRdb to the immunoSEQ multiplex PCR reads, yields one record per CDR3 protein. The sample contains fewer than 200,000 distinct CDR3 sequences, around 90% of which appear only once. The CDR3 has 15 residues. V lost 5 bases to trimming and J lost 3 bases, with 16 bases between them. The TCR was taken from a human donor with Susac syndrome. Sequenced input: CD4+ T cells from PBMCs. J is TRBJ1-1 and V is TRBV12-3 or TRBV12-4, with D perhaps TRBD1 (6 bases). The CDR3 bases are TGTGCCAGCAGTCCTCCCAGGACAGTGTACACTGAAGCTTTCTTT. The encoded protein is CASSPPRTVYTEAFF.